The 21 T cell receptor beta chains below all came from one sample that was sequenced in a study of cytomegalovirus exposure and HLA in healthy donors. PCR was performed using 60 Vbeta and 13 Jbeta primers. The table came from immunoSEQ multiplex PCR; TCRdb's copy has only in-frame clones and leaves some out. The sample records approximately 140,000 clones, approximately 80% being singletons. Sequenced input: PBMCs. The receptor source for this set is a woman aged 40 to 50 in good health and CMV-seronegative.

The V call is TRBV21-1, the J call TRBJ1-2; no check of the table's D call, TRBD1, against the DNA was made. TRBV21-1 has pseudogene status. This CDR3 has 16 residues. CDR3: CASRLYTGDPNYGYTF. CDR3 nucleotides: TGTGCCAGCAGGCTATACACAGGGGACCCAAACTATGGCTACACCTTC.

This clone was recorded once. This sequence joins TRBV29-1 and TRBJ2-5, with D tentatively TRBD1 (6 bases). Per germline, CDR1 SQVTM and CDR2 ANQGSEA. Trimming took 6 bases from V and 3 from J, leaving 11 bases between them. The CDR3 length is 12 residues. CDR3 coding DNA: TGCAGCGTCGCCCGGACAGAAGAGACCCAGTACTTC. It specifies CSVARTEETQYF.

CDR3 loop: CASSLGMGGNTEAFF. CDR3 sequence (DNA): TGTGCCAGCAGTTTAGGTATGGGGGGGAACACTGAAGCTTTCTTT. The rearrangement uses TRBV27 and TRBJ1-1; maybe TRBD1 (5 bases). The V end was cut by 2 bases, the J end by 1 base, with 11 bases between. This CDR3 has 15 residues. Germline V CDR1 and CDR2: MNHEY, SMNVEV (reference sequence).

The chain is built from TRBV14 and TRBJ2-7; 11 bases align to TRBD1. After removal of 5 bases from V and 4 bases from J, the junction contained 7 bases not matched to a gene. The CDR3 loop spans 15 amino acids. Germline CDR1 is SGHDN and CDR2 is FVKESK. The DNA of the CDR3 is TGTGCCAGCAGCTCCCTCGGGACAGGGGGATACGAGCAGTACTTC. This sequence encodes CASSSLGTGGYEQYF.

The rearrangement joins TRBV2 to TRBJ1-3; D may be TRBD1 (6 bases). CDR3 size: 15 residues. Trimming took 3 bases from V and 2 from J, leaving 11 bases between them. CDR1 is SNHLY and CDR2 is FYNNEI in the germline V gene. As DNA, the CDR3 is TGTGCCAGCAGTGAGGACAGTAACCCTGGAAACACCATATATTTT. This codes for CASSEDSNPGNTIYF.

The V and J genes are TRBV18 and TRBJ1-1; D unclear. Germline-derived CDR1 and CDR2 are KGHSH and LQKENI. The ends were cut back, 6 bases at V and 3 bases at J, with 11 bases in the middle. The CDR3 covers 13 residues. CDR3 protein: CASSEVGDTEAFF. The CDR3 bases are TGTGCCAGCTCGGAGGTTGGTGACACTGAAGCTTTCTTT.

V and J are TRBV6-6 and TRBJ2-1, with 7 positions matching TRBD1. Germline lookup yields CDR1 MNHNY and CDR2 SVGAGI (reference sequence). V shed 2 bases and J 9 bases; nucleotides not matched to a gene: 7. This CDR3 is 14 amino acids long. This chain's CDR3 is CASSYPGEGAEQFF. CDR3 nucleotide sequence: TGTGCCAGCAGTTACCCTGGCGAGGGGGCTGAGCAGTTCTTC.

This clone was observed a few times. The J gene is TRBJ1-2, the V gene TRBV4-2; D is perhaps TRBD1 (5 bases). This CDR3 is 16 amino acids long. The V gene lost 1 base and the J gene lost 3 bases, with 15 bases spanning the gap. Germline values: CDR1 LGHNA, CDR2 YNFKEQ. The CDR3 is CASSQGETASYYGYTF. The CDR3, as DNA: TGTGCCAGCAGCCAAGGTGAGACAGCGTCCTACTATGGCTACACCTTC.

The chain is built from TRBV27 and TRBJ2-7; weak D call: TRBD2 (6 bases). With 2 bases removed from V and 6 bases from J, the gap between germline ends came to 14 bases. The germline gives CDR1 MNHEY, CDR2 SMNVEV (reference sequence). The CDR3 is 14 amino acids. The CDR3 region has the DNA TGTGCCAGCAGTTTAGGAGGACTAATAAGCGAGCAGTACTTC. Protein product: CASSLGGLISEQYF.

The chain recombines TRBV2 with TRBJ2-3; D not resolved. The CDR3 covers 13 residues. CDR1 and CDR2 (germline): SNHLY, FYNNEI. Deletions cut 2 bases from V and 0 bases from J, with 3 bases between. This chain's CDR3 is CASSEPSTDTQYF. The CDR3 coding sequence is TGTGCCAGCAGTGAACCTAGCACAGATACGCAGTATTTT.

The chain uses TRBV5-4 and TRBJ2-5; TRBD1 matches at 8 bases. The DNA end favors TRBJ2-7, so the J call may be wrong. The CDR3 runs to 15 residues. Germline CDR1 SGHNT, CDR2 YYREEE (reference sequence). The CDR3 sequence is CASSLTGASSYEQYF. The CDR3 coding sequence is TGTGCCAGCAGTTTGACAGGGGCTAGCTCCTACGAGCAGTACTTC.

This clone was found once. CDR3: CASGNPTGGNTF. CDR3 bases: TGTGCCAGCGGGAATCCTACAGGGGGTAATACCTTC. The gene calls are TRBV21-1 and TRBJ1-2; TRBD1 is the table's D call and was not checked against the DNA. TRBV21-1 is labeled a pseudogene. This CDR3 has 12 residues.

This clone was counted only a few times. V gene TRBV6-1 combines with J gene TRBJ1-5; 9 positions match TRBD1. Germline V gene sequence: CDR1 MNHNS, CDR2 SASEGT. The CDR3 consists of 15 residues. The V gene end was trimmed by 7 bases and the J gene end by 5 bases; junction bases not matched to a gene: 9. CDR3 region: CASNPGTGMDQPQHF. Here the CDR3 DNA reads TGTGCCAGCAATCCCGGGACAGGGATGGATCAGCCCCAGCATTTT.

The chain combines TRBV6-4 with TRBJ2-2; 9 bases match TRBD1. The V segment lost 4 bases and the J segment 6 bases; nucleotides outside the gene matches: 0. The length of the CDR3 is 13 residues. CDR1 and CDR2 (germline): MRHNA, SNTAGT. The CDR3 loop is CASSGQGAGELFF. DNA for the CDR3: TGTGCCAGCAGTGGACAGGGGGCCGGGGAGCTGTTTTTT.

In this sample, this clone turned up once. The CDR3 reads CASSVPGQYQPQHF. The CDR3 nucleotides are TGCGCCAGCAGCGTACCGGGACAGTATCAGCCCCAGCATTTT. The chain combines TRBV5-1 with TRBJ1-5, with 7 nucleotides matching TRBD1. J was trimmed by 5 bases and V by 4 bases; bases with no gene match: 6. Germline CDR1 reads SGHRS; CDR2 reads YFSETQ. This CDR3 contains 14 residues.

This rearrangement joins TRBV5-5 to TRBJ2-7; 7 bases agree with TRBD2. Germline trimming cut 2 bases from V and 6 bases from J; bases unmatched to any gene: 8. The CDR3 runs to 14 residues. The germline CDR1 and CDR2 sequences are SGHKS and YYEKEE (reference sequence). The CDR3 bases are TGTGCCAGCAGCTTTTCTAGCGGTGCTCCCGAGCAGTACTTC. Translation: CASSFSSGAPEQYF. Looking up the rest from reference TRBV5-5 and TRBJ2-7 gives the full variable domain: DAGVTQSPTHLIKTRGQQVTLRCSPISGHKSVSWYQQVLGQGPQFIFQYYEKEERGRGNFPDRFSARQFPNYSSELNVNALLLGDSALYLCASSFSSGAPEQYFGPGTRLTVT.

Turning to this clone: Compared with germline, one end of the junction differs, possibly owing to a read error. The V call is TRBV7-3, the J call TRBJ2-6, with D possibly matching TRBD1 (5 bases). Germline V lookup: CDR1 SGHTA, CDR2 FQGTGA. There are 14 residues in the CDR3. In DNA, the CDR3 is TGTGCCAGCAGCTTTAGCTCTGGGGCCAACGGCCTGACTTTC. Protein: CASSFSSGANGLTF.

The CDR3 reads CASSEMPATTDTQYF. DNA of the CDR3: TGTGCCAGCAGTGAAATGCCAGCGACCACAGATACGCAGTATTTT. The V gene is TRBV6-1, the J gene TRBJ2-3; D gene ambiguous. Trimming left V 2 bases short and J 2 bases short, with 11 bases between. CDR3 size: 15 residues. CDR1 and CDR2 (germline): MNHNS, SASEGT.

The chain couples TRBV7-2 to TRBJ2-1, with TRBD2 matching over 9 bases. The CDR3 covers 14 residues. CDR1 is SGHTA and CDR2 is FQGNSA in the germline V gene. The V segment lost 3 bases and the J segment 6 bases; nucleotides outside the gene matches: 3. In nucleotides, the CDR3 is TGTGCCAGCAGCTTGCTAGCGGGATCCAATGAGCAGTTCTTC. The encoded protein is CASSLLAGSNEQFF.

The chain joins TRBV7-9 to TRBJ2-1; 8 bases are shared with TRBD1. The CDR3 consists of 14 residues. V shed 3 bases, J shed 7 bases, and the junction held 5 bases outside the gene matches. Germline V gives CDR1 SEHNR, CDR2 FQNEAQ (reference sequence). CDR3 bases: TGTGCCAGCAGCTTGGGACAGGAAGTGAATGAGCAGTTCTTC. It is translated as CASSLGQEVNEQFF.

V gene TRBV2 combines with J gene TRBJ2-1; the D is unclear. The germline gives CDR1 SNHLY, CDR2 FYNNEI. CDR3 length: 17 amino acids. V was cut by 6 bases and J by 4 bases, with 22 bases left in between. The CDR3, as DNA: TGTGCCAGCAGCAATCCGAGAGGAACGGCTATATACAATGAGCAGTTCTTC. It is translated as CASSNPRGTAIYNEQFF.